A single T cell receptor (beta chain) is shown here with its context. The time point denotes: sample taken at primary tumor resection. No cells were sorted before sequencing. The whole RNA sequenced was extracted from tumor, nontumor lung or frozen PBMC. The data belong to a study of spatial heterogeneity in lung cancer. TCRdb reprocessed the 5' RACE reads with MiXCR, giving one entry per CDR3 protein. In the table there are some 11,000 distinct CDR3 sequences, around 24% of which are singletons. CDR3 length: 15 amino acids. Germline CDR1 and CDR2: SGHRS and YFSETQ. J was trimmed by 4 bases and V by 4 bases; bases with no gene match: 8.

The origin of this receptor is a female donor with early-stage non-small cell lung cancer. The starting material was PBMCs, obtained at surgery. The chain joins TRBV5-1 to TRBJ2-5, with 9 bases fitting TRBD1. CDR3 sequence reads: CASSPTGTGRETQYF. The CDR3 region has the DNA TGCGCCAGCAGCCCGACCGGGACAGGGAGAGAGACCCAGTACTTC.